These 19 T cell receptor beta chains were sequenced from one sample in a study of blood T cell repertoires in COVID-19 (dated by TCRdb to between 2020 and 2021). Library preparation used the immunoSEQ multiplex PCR assay. Entries here come from immuneACCESS through TCRdb and include only in-frame sequences with V and J called. Some clones fail to appear in such tables; in the studies checked, an unresolved V gene covers under half of the shortfall, and the cause of the remainder is unknown. The sample table lists 64,000 or so clones, approximately 85% of them with a count of one. The top ten constitute roughly 12% of the sample. The sequencing input was peripheral blood. These receptors all come from a human donor in a cohort sampled during active COVID-19.

The J gene is TRBJ2-5, the V gene TRBV9; 8 bases are a match to TRBD2. With V trimmed by 0 bases and J by 1 base, 2 bases remained unmatched. From germline, CDR1 is SGDLS and CDR2 YYNGEE. The CDR3 extends over 15 amino acids. CDR3 nucleotides: TGTGCCAGCAGCGTAGCAGCGGGGGTCCAAGAGACCCAGTACTTC. Translating gives CASSVAAGVQETQYF.

This chain joins TRBV18 and TRBJ1-5; tentatively, D is TRBD1 (5 bases). The V end lost 2 bases, the J end lost 3 bases, and 8 bases lay between the germline ends. Per germline, CDR1 KGHSH and CDR2 LQKENI. The CDR3 length is 14 residues. The CDR3 loop reads CASSPTGDNQPQHF. CDR3 DNA sequence: TGTGCCAGCTCACCAACGGGGGACAATCAGCCCCAGCATTTT.

The chain couples TRBV6-2 or TRBV6-3 to TRBJ2-5, with TRBD1 matching over 8 bases. The junction had 5 bases not matched to a gene; V was cut back by 6 bases and J by 2 bases. The germline V gene has CDR1 MNHEY and CDR2 SVGEGT. This CDR3 comprises 14 residues. In DNA form, the CDR3 reads TGTGCCAGCAGCCCGGGGACAGGTCAAGAGACCCAGTACTTC. Amino acids: CASSPGTGQETQYF.

Only a few counts were recorded for this clone. This chain links TRBV6-5 with TRBJ2-7; weak D call: TRBD2 (6 bases). In germline, CDR1 is MNHEY, CDR2 SVGAGI. Between the trimmed V and J ends, which lost 6 bases and 3 bases, there was a span of 15 bases. This CDR3 is built from 14 residues. The CDR3 bases are TGTGCCAGCAGGTGGGTGGAGGGTGGCTACGAGCAGTACTTC. It specifies CASRWVEGGYEQYF.

The rearrangement links TRBV6-2 or TRBV6-3 to TRBJ2-5; a weak D match, TRBD1 (6 bases). V lost 2 bases to trimming and J lost 5 bases, with 21 bases between them. CDR1 MNHEY and CDR2 SVGEGT come from the germline V gene. This CDR3 has 17 residues. CDR3 DNA sequence: TGTGCCAGCAGTTACCCCGTCGGACAGCTAAACGGGGAGACCCAGTACTTC. This gives the protein CASSYPVGQLNGETQYF.

V and J are TRBV3-1 (or the pseudogene TRBV3-2) and TRBJ2-7; no firm D call. Trimming pared 2 bases from V and 0 bases from J, leaving 5 bases between. Per the germline V gene, CDR1 is LGHDT and CDR2 is YNNKEL (reference sequence). The CDR3 spans 13 residues. The chain's CDR3 is CASSQTGSYEQYV. The DNA of the CDR3 is TGTGCCAGCAGCCAAACGGGCTCCTACGAGCAGTACGTC.

The chain couples TRBV27 to TRBJ1-2, with 7 nucleotides matching TRBD1. The CDR3 has 11 residues. Trimming took 8 bases from V and 5 from J; bases not matched to a gene: 2. CDR1 MNHEY and CDR2 SMNVEV come from the germline V gene (reference sequence). The CDR3 protein is CASRDRYGYTF. CDR3 DNA sequence: TGTGCCAGCCGGGACAGATATGGCTACACCTTC.

CDR3 residues: CASSISWGGSEKLFF. In DNA form, the CDR3 reads TGTGCCAGTAGTATATCCTGGGGCGGATCTGAAAAACTGTTTTTT. The chain uses TRBV19 and TRBJ1-4; possible D gene TRBD1, 5 bases. V lost 2 bases to trimming and J lost 7 bases, with 14 bases between them. Germline CDR1 and CDR2: LNHDA and SQIVND (reference sequence). The CDR3 contains 15 residues. Full variable domain (outside the CDR3, taken from reference TRBV19 and TRBJ1-4): DGGITQSPKYLFRKEGQNVTLSCEQNLNHDAMYWYRQDPGQGLRLIYYSQIVNDFQKGDIAEGYSVSREKKESFPLTVTSAQKNPTAFYLCASSISWGGSEKLFFGSGTQLSVL.

This chain uses TRBV19 with TRBJ2-1; a weak D match, TRBD1 (5 bases). The germline gives CDR1 LNHDA, CDR2 SQIVND (reference sequence). V was trimmed by 3 bases and J by 4 bases, leaving 10 bases between them. The length of the CDR3 is 14 residues. CDR3 nucleotide sequence: TGTGCCAGTAGTATTAAGGGGCTGTACAATGAGCAGTTCTTC. Translated: CASSIKGLYNEQFF.

The table lists this clone with a few counts. The chain links TRBV7-2 to TRBJ2-1; unclear D gene. V lost 5 bases and J 9 bases, leaving 14 bases between the germline ends. Germline assignment: CDR1 SGHTA and CDR2 FQGNSA. The CDR3 runs to 13 residues. CDR3 DNA: TGTGCCAGCAGCCGGGTGAGCTTTAGTGAGCAGTTCTTC. Translation gives CASSRVSFSEQFF. Based on the CDR3 plus reference TRBV7-2 and TRBJ2-1, the full variable domain is GAGVSQSPSNKVTEKGKDVELRCDPISGHTALYWYRQSLGQGLEFLIYFQGNSAPDKSGLPSDRFSAERTGGSVSTLTIQRTQQEDSAVYLCASSRVSFSEQFFGPGTRLTVL.

This clone was detected only a few times. The J gene is TRBJ2-3, the V gene TRBV6-5, with 9 bases lining up with TRBD1. CDR3 size: 15 residues. Germline CDR1 MNHEY, CDR2 SVGAGI. The V and J ends lost 5 bases and 1 base, in that order; junction bases with no gene match: 4. In DNA, the CDR3 is TGTGCCAGCAGTAAACAGGGGGCGGGCACAGATACGCAGTATTTT. This sequence encodes CASSKQGAGTDTQYF.

A few counts support this clone. The chain combines TRBV7-2 with TRBJ2-2, with a weak D call TRBD2 (6 bases). In germline, CDR1 is SGHTA, CDR2 FQGNSA. The CDR3 covers 18 residues. V was cut by 2 bases and J by 0 bases, with 16 bases left in between. In DNA form, the CDR3 reads TGTGCCAGCAGCTTACGCGGGGCAGGGCCCCCGAACACCGGGGAGCTGTTTTTT. Translated: CASSLRGAGPPNTGELFF.

The CDR3 DNA is TGTGCCAGCAGTTCTGATAGGGGCGACCAGCCCCAGCATTTT. Protein: CASSSDRGDQPQHF. The rearrangement uses TRBV27 and TRBJ1-5; TRBD1 is a possible D gene (5 bases). Germline CDR1 and CDR2: MNHEY and SMNVEV (reference sequence). V was cut by 4 bases and J by 7 bases, with 14 bases left in between. The length of the CDR3 is 14 residues.

The CDR3 DNA reads as TGTGCCAGCAGCCCTTTCCTAGGGAACACTGAAGCTTTCTTT. Amino acid sequence: CASSPFLGNTEAFF. The V call is TRBV9, the J call TRBJ1-1; D gene unclear. CDR1 SGDLS and CDR2 YYNGEE come from the germline V gene. This CDR3 is built from 14 residues. V lost 4 bases and J 1 base, leaving 11 bases between the germline ends. Together with reference TRBV9 and TRBJ1-1, the CDR3 gives the full variable domain: DSGVTQTPKHLITATGQRVTLRCSPRSGDLSVYWYQQSLDQGLQFLIQYYNGEERAKGNILERFSAQQFPDLHSELNLSSLELGDSALYFCASSPFLGNTEAFFGQGTRLTVV.

The V and J genes are TRBV29-1 and TRBJ1-1; 8 bases are a match to TRBD1. CDR3 length equals 11 residues. The V gene's germline CDR1 is SQVTM and CDR2 ANQGSEA. J lost 8 bases, V lost 5 bases, and 4 bases had no gene match. CDR3 loop: CSVRTGLEAFF. The CDR3 region has the DNA TGCAGCGTTAGGACAGGGTTGGAAGCTTTCTTT. Full variable domain (missing parts from reference TRBV29-1 and TRBJ1-1): SAVISQKPSRDICQRGTSLTIQCQVDSQVTMMFWYRQQPGQSLTLIATANQGSEATYESGFVIDKFPISRPNLTFSTLTVSNMSPEDSSIYLCSVRTGLEAFFGQGTRLTVV.

Only a few counts were recorded for this clone. The chain uses TRBV2 and TRBJ1-5, with 8 bases matching TRBD1. Per the germline V gene, CDR1 is SNHLY and CDR2 is FYNNEI. This CDR3 spans 15 amino acids. V shed 10 bases and J 6 bases; nucleotides not matched to a gene: 14. CDR3 nucleotides: TGTGCCACCAGCAGTAGCGCAGGGGGCGGTCAGCCCCAGCATTTT. The encoded protein is CATSSSAGGGQPQHF.

V gene TRBV18 combines with J gene TRBJ1-3; 7 bases agree with TRBD1. The V segment lost 0 bases and the J segment 7 bases; nucleotides outside the gene matches: 6. CDR3 length: 15 amino acids. Germline-derived CDR1 and CDR2 are KGHSH and LQKENI. For the CDR3, the DNA is TGTGCCAGCTCACCACCGGCAGGGGGTTCGAACACCATATATTTT. It codes for CASSPPAGGSNTIYF.

The V gene is TRBV4-2, the J gene TRBJ2-5, with D possibly being TRBD1 (5 bases). The CDR3 spans 14 residues. The ends were cut back, 4 bases at V and 1 base at J, with 10 bases in the middle. CDR1 is LGHNA and CDR2 is YNFKEQ in the germline V gene. The CDR3 loop reads CASSPRAVQETQYF. The CDR3 DNA reads as TGTGCCAGCAGCCCCAGGGCGGTCCAAGAGACCCAGTACTTC.

The chain joins TRBV5-4 to TRBJ2-7; 11 bases map to TRBD1. This CDR3 comprises 14 residues. Germline V gene sequence: CDR1 SGHNT, CDR2 YYREEE (reference sequence). Trimming removed 3 bases from V and 7 bases from J; junction bases left unmatched: 6. CDR3 in amino acids: CASSWGQGGGEQYF. The CDR3 nucleotides are TGTGCCAGCAGCTGGGGACAGGGGGGAGGTGAGCAGTACTTC.